These T cell receptor beta chains were read from a single sample in a study of cytomegalovirus exposure and HLA in healthy donors. Sequencing was performed with immunoSEQ multiplex PCR; in TCRdb, only in-frame clones are kept and a portion is missing. The data contain 250,000 to 400,000 clones, approximately 88% of them singletons. The sequenced sample was PBMCs. The source is a man younger than 45 in good health and CMV-seronegative. Both conserved end residues are part of each CDR3. The D gene is left open where the match is weak. Size tells how often a clone was seen (once, few, many) or the class of an expanded clone, and some rows leave it out.

TRBJ2-7,TRBV29-1,NA,NA,TGCAGCGTTGAAGCGGGGGTGTACGAGCAGTACTTC,CSVEAGVYEQYF
TRBJ1-2,TRBV6-5,once,NA,TGTGCCAGCAGGACGGAGGGAGCAGGGGGCTACACCTTC,CASRTEGAGGYTF
TRBJ1-5,TRBV6-1,NA,TRBD1,TGTGCCAGCAGCCGGACAGGGGGCAATCAGCCCCAGCATTTT,CASSRTGGNQPQHF
TRBJ2-3,TRBV6-1,NA,TRBD2,TGTGCCAGCAGTAGGACTAGCGGGGGGCCAGATACGCAGTATTTT,CASSRTSGGPDTQYF
TRBJ2-3,TRBV4-3,NA,NA,TGCGCCAGCAGCCAAGTAGGGGCCGATACGCAGTATTTT,CASSQVGADTQYF
TRBJ1-2,TRBV2,NA,NA,TGTGCCAGCAGTGAGCCAGGGATCTATGGCTACACCTTC,CASSEPGIYGYTF
TRBJ2-7,TRBV5-6,NA,TRBD2,TGTGCCAGCAGCTTGGAAAGCGGGGGGTCCTACGAGCAGTACTTC,CASSLESGGSYEQYF
TRBJ1-1,TRBV12-5,NA,TRBD1,TGTGCTAGTGGTTTGGACCTGACAGGGAAGAACACTGAAGCTTTCTTT,CASGLDLTGKNTEAFF
TRBJ1-4,TRBV2,NA,NA,TGTGCCAGCAGTGATGACTGGAATGAAAAACTGTTTTTT,CASSDDWNEKLFF
TRBJ1-1,TRBV20-1,few,NA,TGCAGTGCTAGTAAGAACACTGAAGCTTTCTTT,CSASKNTEAFF
TRBJ1-1,TRBV27,NA,NA,TGTGCCAGCGCGGGCTCCGACTTCCCCACTGAAGCTTTCTTT,CASAGSDFPTEAFF
TRBJ1-4,TRBV4-3,NA,TRBD1,TGCGCCAGCAGCCAAGATGAGGGGGCTTACAATGAAAAACTGTTTTTT,CASSQDEGAYNEKLFF
TRBJ1-3,TRBV6-1,NA,NA,TGTGCCAGCAGCGTATCCTCCTCTGGAAACACCATATATTTT,CASSVSSSGNTIYF
TRBJ1-1,TRBV6-5,NA,TRBD1,TGTGCCAGCAGTTGGGGGGACAGGGAAAACACTGAAGCTTTCTTT,CASSWGDRENTEAFF
TRBJ2-5,TRBV6-5,NA,TRBD1,TGTGCCAGCAGTCACAGGGGCCAAGAGACCCAGTACTTC,CASSHRGQETQYF
TRBJ1-6,TRBV7-8,NA,NA,TGTGCCAGCAGCTTATCACGGGTATCCTATAATTCACCCCTCCACTTT,CASSLSRVSYNSPLHF
TRBJ2-3,TRBV11-3,NA,TRBD1,TGTGCCAGCAGCTCTACCGGGACAGGGCTGGCAGATACGCAGTATTTT,CASSSTGTGLADTQYF
TRBJ1-1,TRBV4-1,NA,TRBD1,TGCGCCAGCAGCCAAGGGGACAGACTGAACACTGAAGCTTTCTTT,CASSQGDRLNTEAFF
TRBJ2-7,TRBV21-1,NA,NA,TGTGCCAGCAGCAAAGGGGGGACAGGGATTTATTTCTACGAGCAGTACTTC,CASSKGGTGIYFYEQYF
TRBJ2-1,TRBV5-4,once,TRBD2,TGTGCCAGCAGCTTGGGACTAGCCTTAAACAATGAGCAGTTCTTC,CASSLGLALNNEQFF
TRBJ2-2,TRBV9,NA,TRBD1,TGTGCCAGCACCCCGAACCGACAGGGCAGGGGCACCGGGGAGCTGTTTTTT,CASTPNRQGRGTGELFF
TRBJ2-3,TRBV18,NA,TRBD2,TGTGCCAGCTCACAAATAGCGGGGGCCAGCACAGATACGCAGTATTTT,CASSQIAGASTDTQYF
TRBJ1-3,TRBV6-5,NA,NA,TGTGCCAGCAGTCAGGGGAGACTTAGCAACACCATATATTTT,CASSQGRLSNTIYF
TRBJ2-1,TRBV9,NA,NA,TGTGCCAGCAGCGTAGCATGGTTGAGGCGGCAGCAGTTCTTC,CASSVAWLRRQQFF
TRBJ1-1,TRBV29-1,NA,NA,TGCAGCGTTGAGGGGAGGACTGAAGCTTTCTTT,CSVEGRTEAFF
TRBJ1-2,TRBV2,NA,TRBD1,TGTGCCAGCAGTGAATCTAGGACAGGGCGCGGCTACACCTTC,CASSESRTGRGYTF
TRBJ2-2,TRBV5-6,NA,NA,TGTGCCAGCAGCGGGAAGCGGACAGTCGGCACCGGGGAGCTGTTTTTT,CASSGKRTVGTGELFF
TRBJ1-1,TRBV5-6,once,NA,TGTGCCAGCAGCCGCGGCCTCGGGGGGACTGAAGCTTTCTTT,CASSRGLGGTEAFF
TRBJ1-1,TRBV6-1,NA,NA,TGTGCCAGCACCTTCGGCGGGGGGGAGGGTACTGAAGCTTTCTTT,CASTFGGGEGTEAFF
TRBJ2-1,TRBV6-5,once,TRBD2,TGTGCCAGCAGTTATTTTCGTCGGGGGGATGAGCAGTTCTTC,CASSYFRRGDEQFF
TRBJ1-2,TRBV4-1,NA,NA,TGCGCCAGCAGCACAGACGGCTATGGCTACACCTTC,CASSTDGYGYTF
TRBJ2-5,TRBV19,few,NA,TGTGCCAGTAGTCTACAAGAGACCCAGTACTTC,CASSLQETQYF
TRBJ2-3,TRBV5-4,NA,NA,TGTGCCAGCAGCTTAGAAGGTATTATAGCGTCCTCAAATACGCAGTATTTT,CASSLEGIIASSNTQYF
TRBJ2-7,TRBV27,NA,TRBD1,TGTGCCAGCAGTTCACTACGCACCGGGACAGGGGTAGGCGAGCAGTACTTC,CASSSLRTGTGVGEQYF
TRBJ2-3,TRBV7-9,NA,NA,TGTGCCAGCAGCTCCGGGACTGAAATCACAGATACGCAGTATTTT,CASSSGTEITDTQYF
TRBJ1-2,TRBV4-1,NA,TRBD1,TGCGCCAGCAGCCCCAGCATGGACAGGGGACCTCACTATGGCTACACCTTC,CASSPSMDRGPHYGYTF
TRBJ1-4,TRBV25-1,NA,NA,TGTGCCAGCAGTGACATTAATGAAAAACTGTTTTTT,CASSDINEKLFF
TRBJ1-1,TRBV9,NA,TRBD1,TGTGCCAGCAGCGTAGAATCTCAGGGGGAGATCACTGAAGCTTTCTTT,CASSVESQGEITEAFF
TRBJ2-7,TRBV7-9,NA,TRBD2,TGTGCCAGCAGCTTTATGACTAGCGGGGGGTCGTGGAATAACGAGCAGTACTTC,CASSFMTSGGSWNNEQYF
TRBJ1-1,TRBV9,NA,NA,TGTGCCAGCAGCGTAGGCCCGGGTTCAGGGACTGAAGCTTTCTTT,CASSVGPGSGTEAFF
TRBJ2-7,TRBV5-6,NA,NA,TGTGCCAGCAGCTTGCAGGGCAGATCCTACGAGCAGTACTTC,CASSLQGRSYEQYF
TRBJ1-5,TRBV5-6,NA,NA,TGTGCCAGCAGCTTTAGTCAGGGGTGGCAGCCCCAGCATTTT,CASSFSQGWQPQHF
TRBJ2-7,TRBV9,NA,TRBD1,TGTGCCAGCTCCCCGGGACAGGGGGCTTACGAGCAGTACTTC,CASSPGQGAYEQYF
TRBJ2-5,TRBV4-1,NA,TRBD2,TGCGCCAGCAGCCAAGGGACTAGCGGGGGCACGGAGACCCAGTACTTC,CASSQGTSGGTETQYF
TRBJ1-2,TRBV29-1,once,NA,TGCAGCGTTAGGGACAAGACAAACTATGGCTACACCTTC,CSVRDKTNYGYTF
TRBJ1-5,TRBV6-1,NA,NA,TGTGCCAGCAGTGGGACAGATCATCAGCCCCAGCATTTT,CASSGTDHQPQHF
TRBJ1-1,TRBV9,NA,TRBD1,TGTGCCAGCAGCCCCCGACAGGGAGCTTTCTTT,CASSPRQGAFF
TRBJ1-4,TRBV6-5,once,NA,TGTGCCAGCAGTGGGGCGAGGGAGGCGAGTGAAAAACTGTTTTTT,CASSGAREASEKLFF
TRBJ2-7,TRBV20-1,NA,NA,TGCAGTGCTAGCGACAGCTACGAGCAGTACTTC,CSASDSYEQYF
TRBJ2-5,TRBV4-3,NA,NA,TGCGCCAGCAGCCAAGTACTAGGGGGGACCCAGTACTTC,CASSQVLGGTQYF
TRBJ2-2,TRBV6-5,NA,TRBD2,TGTGCCAGCAGTTATGGCGGCGGGGGCACCGGGGAGCTGTTTTTT,CASSYGGGGTGELFF
TRBJ1-4,TRBV5-1,NA,NA,TGCGCCAGCAGCTTGGAGGCAGGGCGAACTAATGAAAAACTGTTTTTT,CASSLEAGRTNEKLFF
TRBJ2-7,TRBV5-1,NA,TRBD2,TGCGCCAGCAGCTTGGTAGCGGGGGGGTCTGGCGAGCAGTACTTC,CASSLVAGGSGEQYF
TRBJ2-5,TRBV2,NA,NA,TGTGCCAGCAGTGTGCAGGGTGAGGCAGAGACCCAGTACTTC,CASSVQGEAETQYF
TRBJ1-1,TRBV2,NA,TRBD1,TGTGCCAGCAGTAGCCGGACAGGGGTGACGAACACTGAAGCTTTCTTT,CASSSRTGVTNTEAFF